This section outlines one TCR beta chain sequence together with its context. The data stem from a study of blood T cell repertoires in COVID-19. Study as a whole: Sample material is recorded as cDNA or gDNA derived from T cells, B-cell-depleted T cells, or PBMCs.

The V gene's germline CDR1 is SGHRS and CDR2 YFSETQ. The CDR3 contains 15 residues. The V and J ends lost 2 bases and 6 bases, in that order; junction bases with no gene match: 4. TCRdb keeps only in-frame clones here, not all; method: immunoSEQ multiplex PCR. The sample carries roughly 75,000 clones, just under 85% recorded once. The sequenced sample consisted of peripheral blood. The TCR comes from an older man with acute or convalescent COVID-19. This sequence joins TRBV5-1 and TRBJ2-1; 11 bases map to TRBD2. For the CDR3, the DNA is TGCGCCAGCAGCTTACGGCTAGCGGGAGGCAATGAGCAGTTCTTC. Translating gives CASSLRLAGGNEQFF.